A single TCR beta chain is shown here with its context. The junction departs from germline at one end; a sequencing error may be responsible. This entry comes from a study of shared T cell receptors in the human thymus. The assay was immunoSEQ multiplex PCR, and TCRdb's table has in-frame clones only and misses some. The sample shows about 730,000 clones, approximately 85% of them seen only once. Germline V gene data show CDR1 as SGHTA and CDR2 as FQGNSA. CDR3 length: 15 residues. The same sample was also studied in work on human thymus T cells.

The chain combines TRBV7-2 with TRBJ2-3, with 9 bases matching TRBD2. The receptor was derived from a girl under three years old with a congenital heart defect. The sequenced sample was thymocytes. The CDR3 nucleotides are TGTGCCAGCAGCCTAGCGGCGGGGGGGTCGAGTACGCAGTATTTT. Protein product: CASSLAAGGSSTQYF.